Listed below are T cell receptor beta chains from one sample, sequenced in a study of sequential checkpoint blockade in melanoma. Some clones are missing from TCRdb's copy, which holds only in-frame ones; the method was immunoSEQ multiplex PCR. The data show approximately 2,000 clones, roughly a quarter seen once. The sequenced sample was tumor tissue (inferred from file names), obtained from a patient given nivolumab and ipilimumab in sequence. The receptors originated from a human donor with melanoma. CDR3s include the opening cysteine and the closing phenylalanine or tryptophan. Expanded clones are given a class, and other clones once, few, many or no size at all.

clone_size j_call v_call cdr3_aa
- TRBJ1-1 TRBV11-3 CASSLPRTGPNTEAFF
medium-sized TRBJ2-2 TRBV7-5 CASSLDRGVAGELFF
- TRBJ1-4 TRBV4-1 CASSQDARTGGEKLFF
medium-sized TRBJ1-5 TRBV6-8 CASSLDFSNGQPQHF
- TRBJ1-2 TRBV6-7 CASRDRVGGYTF
- TRBJ2-7 TRBV15 CATSSARDRVYEQYF
few TRBJ1-4 TRBV4-1 CASSSWEGGLFF
few TRBJ1-5 TRBV9 CASSGEGQPQHF
- TRBJ1-1 TRBV6-8 CASSYSASPTEAFF
medium-sized TRBJ1-6 TRBV12-5 CASNEDVLMSPLHF
- TRBJ2-1 TRBV30 CAWVASSYNEQFF
- TRBJ1-6 TRBV30 CAWSLRFFYNSPLHF
medium-sized TRBJ2-3 TRBV11-3 CASRPLAGGQSTDTQYF
medium-sized TRBJ1-1 TRBV28 CASSSQGAINTEAFF
large TRBJ1-3 TRBV6-8 CASSYSTGEPGNTIYF
few TRBJ1-4 TRBV5-1 CASSLSRGNEKLFF